This T cell receptor (beta chain) came from a study of response to subunit inactivated influenza vaccine. For this clonotype: What it binds is unknown.

Study observations and caveats: Authors suggested that a seasonal influenza vaccination recruits few new T cells each time.

TCRdb processed the RT-PCR reads anew with MiXCR; each CDR3 protein has one entry. The sample has hundreds of thousands of distinct CDR3 sequences, 15% to 18% seen once; the top ten hold approximately 10%. The material was PBMCs from blood, obtained 11 to 12 days after vaccination. The clonotype was recovered from a man in his fifties who received an inactivated influenza vaccine.

CDR3 region: CASSFSANYGYTF. The CDR3 DNA reads as TGCGCCAGCAGCTTTTCAGCTAACTATGGCTACACCTTC. The chain combines TRBV5-1 with TRBJ1-2, with no clear D. CDR1 is SGHRS, CDR2 YFSETQ, per germline. The CDR3 loop spans 13 amino acids. V was cut by 2 bases and J by 0 bases, with 5 bases left in between.